Following are 28 T cell receptor beta chains from one sample sequenced in a study of low-dose radiotherapy and immunotherapy resistance in tumors. First-strand cDNA relied on TRAV- and TRBV-specific primers spanning alpha and beta chains. With a V-primer adapter and a constant-region primer, TCRs were amplified for about 22 PCR cycles. TCRdb reprocessed the reads via MiXCR and lists one record per CDR3 protein. The sample lists 16,000 or so distinct CDR3 sequences; roughly 70% were seen once. The receptors originated from a human donor with advanced metastatic prostate, ovarian, gallbladder or colorectal cancer (not recorded which). This table probably holds off-target reads from a library built for another chain.

The chain recombines TRBV5-1 with TRBJ2-1, with a weak D call TRBD1 (9 bases). The CDR3 has 16 amino acids. V was clipped by 2 bases and J by 10 bases, with 22 bases between them. Germline V gene sequence: CDR1 SGHRS, CDR2 YFSETQ. CDR3 nucleotides: TGCGCCAGCAGCTTCCAGACAGGGGGGACTAGGCCCGAGCAGTTCTTC. It is translated as CASSFQTGGTRPEQFF.

This chain connects TRBV20-1 to TRBJ2-3; a weak D match, TRBD1 (7 bases). The V and J ends lost 3 bases and 3 bases respectively, with 13 bases between them. The CDR3 is 14 residues long. The germline V gene encodes CDR1 DFQATT and CDR2 SNEGSKA (reference sequence). In DNA form, the CDR3 reads TGCAGTGCTAGTAGCCAGGGGGGTACAGATACGCAGTATTTT. Amino acid sequence: CSASSQGGTDTQYF.

This sequence joins TRBV28 and TRBJ2-1; D is ambiguous. This CDR3 contains 14 residues. Germline CDR1 is MDHEN and CDR2 is SYDVKM. The ends were cut back, 6 bases at V and 0 bases at J, with 9 bases in the middle. DNA for the CDR3: TGTGCCAGCAGGCACCCCAGCTCCTACAATGAGCAGTTCTTC. Translating it yields CASRHPSSYNEQFF.

The chain joins TRBV20-1 to TRBJ2-7; unclear D gene. The CDR3 extends over 12 amino acids. Germline assignment: CDR1 DFQATT and CDR2 SNEGSKA (reference sequence). Trimming removed 3 bases at V and 2 bases at J, with 8 bases between. The CDR3 DNA sequence: TGCAGTGCTAGGAGGTTCACCTACGAGCAGTACTTC. It translates to CSARRFTYEQYF.

The V call is TRBV5-1, the J call TRBJ2-1; D not certain. Looked up from germline, CDR1 is SGHRS and CDR2 is YFSETQ. The length of the CDR3 is 14 residues. The V and J ends lost 2 bases and 7 bases respectively, with 13 bases between them. CDR3 amino acids: CASSFIDSMNEQFF. The CDR3 nucleotides are TGCGCCAGCAGCTTCATCGACTCGATGAATGAGCAGTTCTTC.

The genes are TRBV6-2 or TRBV6-3 and TRBJ1-1, with D possibly TRBD1 on 5 matching bases. The CDR3 has 13 amino acids. Germline V lookup: CDR1 MNHEY, CDR2 SVGEGT. Between the trimmed V and J ends, which lost 5 bases and 5 bases, there was a span of 12 bases. This CDR3 reads CASSAGRGTEAFF. Here the CDR3 DNA reads TGTGCCAGCAGTGCGGGGCGGGGGACTGAAGCTTTCTTT.

The chain uses TRBV10-3 and TRBJ1-1; 7 bases are shared with TRBD1. CDR1 ENHRY and CDR2 SYGVKD come from the germline V gene. V gave up 2 bases and J gave up 11 bases; unmatched junction bases: 5. This CDR3 has 12 amino acids. The DNA of the CDR3 is TGTGCCATCAGTGAGGGGACAGCGGCGGCTTTCTTT. Protein: CAISEGTAAAFF.

This rearrangement joins TRBV6-5 to TRBJ2-3; TRBD2 is a possible D gene (6 bases). CDR1 and CDR2 (germline): MNHEY, SVGAGI. CDR3 length equals 14 residues. V was shortened by 6 bases and J by 3 bases, with 13 bases between the two germline ends. CDR3 nucleotides: TGTGCCAGCAGCCTGGGGGGAGGTACAGATACGCAGTATTTT. It encodes CASSLGGGTDTQYF.

The chain joins TRBV28 to TRBJ1-6, with D unresolved. V was pared by 3 bases and J by 7 bases, with 16 bases between. The CDR3 consists of 16 residues. The germline CDR1 and CDR2 sequences are MDHEN and SYDVKM. CDR3 residues: CASSFSGTVGNSPLHF. The CDR3 DNA reads as TGTGCCAGCAGTTTTTCGGGCACAGTAGGGAATTCACCCCTCCACTTT.

V usage is TRBV7-9 and J usage is TRBJ2-7, with 10 bases aligning to TRBD2. This CDR3 comprises 15 residues. V lost 3 bases and J lost 6; bases outside the gene matches: 8. The germline gives CDR1 SEHNR, CDR2 FQNEAQ (reference sequence). The CDR3 loop reads CASSLGLAGASEQYF. The CDR3 bases are TGTGCCAGCAGCTTGGGGCTAGCGGGAGCGTCCGAGCAGTACTTC.

V usage is TRBV12-3 or TRBV12-4 and J usage is TRBJ1-5; maybe TRBD1 (5 bases). Trimming shortened V by 5 bases and J by 2 bases, and 13 bases separated the two germline ends. The CDR3 contains 15 residues. The CDR3: CASSGEVGGNQPQHF. DNA of the CDR3: TGTGCCAGCAGTGGAGAGGTAGGGGGCAATCAGCCCCAGCATTTT.

The chain recombines TRBV20-1 with TRBJ1-3; no reliable D call. Germline-derived CDR1 and CDR2 are DFQATT and SNEGSKA (reference sequence). Trimming took off 5 bases at V and 0 bases at J, with 14 bases between the two ends. The CDR3 totals 15 residues. The CDR3 loop is CSAGRLLGSGNTIYF. The CDR3 bases are TGCAGTGCTGGACGGTTACTAGGCTCTGGAAACACCATATATTTT.

The genes are TRBV6-1 and TRBJ2-3; D might be TRBD2 (5 bases). This CDR3 has 14 residues. The V gene's germline CDR1 is MNHNS and CDR2 SASEGT. Trimming took off 8 bases at V and 3 bases at J, with 15 bases between the two ends. The CDR3 spells CASCIASGTDTQYF. The DNA for the CDR3 is TGTGCCAGCTGTATAGCGAGTGGTACAGATACGCAGTATTTT.

The chain has TRBV28 and TRBJ2-1; no clear D gene. Germline CDR1 is MDHEN and CDR2 is SYDVKM. CDR3 length: 12 residues. V lost 11 bases and J lost 12, with 20 bases in between. The CDR3: CAATGLGWGQFF. The CDR3 region has the DNA TGTGCCGCAACTGGGCTTGGCTGGGGGCAGTTCTTC.

This chain joins TRBV28 and TRBJ2-1; D possibly corresponds to TRBD1 (7 bases). The V gene lost 6 bases and the J gene lost 7 bases, with 22 bases spanning the gap. Germline values: CDR1 MDHEN, CDR2 SYDVKM. The length of the CDR3 is 16 residues. CDR3 in amino acids: CASSRSTGRGGNEQFF. CDR3 DNA sequence: TGTGCCAGCAGCCGCTCGACAGGGCGGGGCGGGAATGAGCAGTTCTTC.

The rearrangement uses TRBV12-3 or TRBV12-4 and TRBJ1-5; D ambiguous. CDR3 length: 14 residues. V gave up 4 bases and J gave up 7 bases, with 14 bases separating them. CDR3 protein: CASSSSNIRQPQHF. DNA for the CDR3: TGTGCCAGCAGTTCATCGAATATTCGCCAGCCCCAGCATTTT.

The chain has TRBV6-1 and TRBJ1-5; D might be TRBD1 (5 bases). The CDR3 extends over 12 amino acids. CDR1 and CDR2 from the germline V gene are MNHNS and SASEGT. With 10 bases removed from V and 6 bases from J, the gap between germline ends came to 13 bases. The CDR3 DNA reads TGTGCCATACATAATGGGGGTCAGCCCCAGCATTTT. Its protein product is CAIHNGGQPQHF.

The genes are TRBV7-2 and TRBJ2-3; 8 bases are a match to TRBD2. Germline CDR1 SGHTA, CDR2 FQGNSA. The ends lost 6 bases at V and 3 bases at J; junction bases unmatched: 8. The CDR3 is made up of 15 amino acids. CDR3 coding DNA: TGTGCCAGCAGATATCGGGGGGGATCAACAGATACGCAGTATTTT. Its protein product is CASRYRGGSTDTQYF.

This clonotype occurred once. The chain couples TRBV7-3 to TRBJ2-3; 14 positions agree with TRBD2. This CDR3 is 17 amino acids long. Germline V CDR1 and CDR2: SGHTA, FQGTGA. The V segment lost 0 bases and the J segment 6 bases; nucleotides outside the gene matches: 5. This chain's CDR3 is CASSLTGLAGGRDTQYF. The CDR3 bases are TGTGCCAGCAGCTTAACCGGACTAGCGGGAGGTCGGGATACGCAGTATTTT.

This chain joins TRBV20-1 and TRBJ2-1, with 8 bases identical to TRBD2. V was pared by 6 bases and J by 6 bases, with 10 bases of the junction left unmatched. There are 14 residues in the CDR3. Germline lookup yields CDR1 DFQATT and CDR2 SNEGSKA (reference sequence). The CDR3 nucleotides are TGCAGTGCAAGAAGCGGGGGCTATCCCAATGAGCAGTTCTTC. This gives the protein CSARSGGYPNEQFF.

This clonotype was recorded a few times. The chain links TRBV13 to TRBJ2-2; no reliable D call. Looked up from germline, CDR1 is PRHDT and CDR2 is FYEKMQ (reference sequence). V lost 1 base and J 6 bases, leaving 12 bases between the germline ends. CDR3 size: 15 residues. The chain's CDR3 is CASSLAGGSPGELFF. The CDR3 nucleotides are TGTGCCAGCAGCTTAGCCGGCGGTAGCCCCGGGGAGCTGTTTTTT.

CDR3 nucleotides: TGTGCCAGCAGCCACAGAGTTGAGACAGATACGCAGTATTTT. Translation: CASSHRVETDTQYF. This chain connects TRBV3-1 to TRBJ2-3; D gene unclear. The V and J ends lost 3 bases and 3 bases respectively, with 10 bases between them. Looked up from germline, CDR1 is LGHDT and CDR2 is YNNKEL (reference sequence). CDR3 size: 14 residues.

The rearrangement joins TRBV12-3 or TRBV12-4 to TRBJ1-5; possibly TRBD1 for D (5 bases). The CDR3 length is 17 residues. Trimming took off 6 bases at V and 4 bases at J, with 22 bases between the two ends. The CDR3 DNA sequence: TGTGCCAGCAGCTTGCGGGACGACCAATTTAGAAATCAGCCCCAGCATTTT. Protein sequence: CASSLRDDQFRNQPQHF.

V usage is TRBV4-1 and J usage is TRBJ1-1, with a possible D match to TRBD1 (5 bases). Trimming took 0 bases from V and 0 from J, leaving 11 bases between them. The CDR3 has 16 amino acids. Germline V gene lookup returns CDR1 MGHRA and CDR2 YSYEKL. For the CDR3, the DNA is TGCGCCAGCAGCCAAGACTTCGGGGGGATGAACACTGAAGCTTTCTTT. Protein product: CASSQDFGGMNTEAFF.

This clonotype was observed a handful of times. This chain links TRBV2 with TRBJ2-7, with 7 bases fitting TRBD1. The ends lost 4 bases at V and 2 bases at J; junction bases unmatched: 5. Germline-derived CDR1 and CDR2 are SNHLY and FYNNEI. This CDR3 region has 14 residues. The CDR3 protein is CASSVYRGAYEQYF. In DNA, the CDR3 is TGTGCCAGCAGTGTCTACAGGGGCGCCTACGAGCAGTACTTC.

This rearrangement joins TRBV6-5 to TRBJ2-3, with a weak D call TRBD1 (5 bases). From germline, CDR1 is MNHEY and CDR2 SVGAGI. The length of the CDR3 is 14 residues. Trimming pared 8 bases from V and 2 bases from J, leaving 14 bases between. CDR3 in amino acids: CASRLGQPTDTQYF. For the CDR3, the DNA is TGTGCCAGCCGGCTGGGGCAGCCCACAGATACGCAGTATTTT.

The chain recombines TRBV28 with TRBJ1-2, with 9 bases fitting TRBD1. The CDR3 has 19 amino acids. V lost 6 bases, J lost 6 bases, and 23 bases stayed unmatched. The germline CDR1 and CDR2 sequences are MDHEN and SYDVKM. CDR3 amino acids: CASSPYLYGPTGGQNGYTF. The DNA for the CDR3 is TGTGCCAGCAGCCCTTACCTCTACGGGCCGACAGGGGGACAGAATGGCTACACCTTC.

V is TRBV4-1 and J is TRBJ1-1; D gene unclear. The CDR3 spans 15 residues. V was clipped by 0 bases and J by 0 bases, with 8 bases between them. From germline, CDR1 is MGHRA and CDR2 YSYEKL. The CDR3, as DNA: TGCGCCAGCAGCCAAGATTCAGGACTGAACACTGAAGCTTTCTTT. As protein: CASSQDSGLNTEAFF.